The rows below give T cell receptor beta chains drawn from one sample of a study of blood T cell repertoires in COVID-19. The method was immunoSEQ multiplex PCR; TCRdb's version includes in-frame clones alone and lacks a portion of them. The sample includes roughly 53,000 clones, roughly nine tenths of them seen just once. The material sequenced was peripheral blood. The receptors come from a man in his 60s with acute or convalescent COVID-19. The CDR3 runs from the conserved cysteine through the conserved F or W. Each record gives: J gene, clone size, V gene, D gene, CDR3 DNA, CDR3 protein. A D gene is named only where the DNA matches it firmly. Clone size, where shown, is once, few, many, or a class for clones that have expanded.

j_gene: TRBJ2-3; abundance: once; v_gene: TRBV7-2; d_gene: -; CDR3nt: TGTGCCAGCAGCTTTATGAGGGAAAATACGCAGTATTTT; CDR3aa: CASSFMRENTQYF
j_gene: TRBJ2-3; abundance: -; v_gene: TRBV6-5; d_gene: -; CDR3nt: TGTGCCAGCAGTTACTCGGACTCCACAGATACGCAGTATTTT; CDR3aa: CASSYSDSTDTQYF
j_gene: TRBJ2-7; abundance: -; v_gene: TRBV3-1/TRBV3-2; d_gene: TRBD1; CDR3nt: TGTGCCAGCAGCGCCGGGACAGGGGGAGGGTACGAGCAGTACTTC; CDR3aa: CASSAGTGGGYEQYF
j_gene: TRBJ1-4; abundance: -; v_gene: TRBV6-6; d_gene: TRBD1; CDR3nt: TGTGCCAGCAGCGACAGGGTATATGAAAAACTGTTTTTT; CDR3aa: CASSDRVYEKLFF
j_gene: TRBJ2-7; abundance: -; v_gene: TRBV5-1; d_gene: TRBD1; CDR3nt: TGCGCCAGCAGAGTGGTATTAGGGACAGGGGTGTACGAGCAGTACTTC; CDR3aa: CASRVVLGTGVYEQYF
j_gene: TRBJ2-2; abundance: once; v_gene: TRBV24-1; d_gene: TRBD1; CDR3nt: TGTGCCACCAGTGAATCCGGGACAGGGGGCCGGAACACCGGGGAGCTGTTTTTT; CDR3aa: CATSESGTGGRNTGELFF
j_gene: TRBJ1-2; abundance: -; v_gene: TRBV27; d_gene: TRBD1; CDR3nt: TGTGCCAGCTTGGGACAGTGCAACTATGGCTACACCTTC; CDR3aa: CASLGQCNYGYTF
j_gene: TRBJ1-2; abundance: -; v_gene: TRBV24-1; d_gene: -; CDR3nt: TGTGCCACCAGTCAGTTTAACTATGGCTACACCTTC; CDR3aa: CATSQFNYGYTF
j_gene: TRBJ2-2; abundance: -; v_gene: TRBV2; d_gene: -; CDR3nt: TGTGCCAGCAGGACCGACAGTCTTCTAGGGGAGCTGTTTTTT; CDR3aa: CASRTDSLLGELFF
j_gene: TRBJ1-5; abundance: -; v_gene: TRBV25-1; d_gene: -; CDR3nt: TGTGCCAGCAGTGACGGGTACCAGCCCCAGCATTTT; CDR3aa: CASSDGYQPQHF
j_gene: TRBJ2-3; abundance: -; v_gene: TRBV5-4; d_gene: -; CDR3nt: TGTGCCAGCAGCTTGGTAGCGCAGACAGATACGCAGTATTTT; CDR3aa: CASSLVAQTDTQYF
j_gene: TRBJ1-2; abundance: -; v_gene: TRBV6-2/TRBV6-3; d_gene: -; CDR3nt: TGTGCCAGCAGTTACGGTACGAGGAACTATGGCTACACCTTC; CDR3aa: CASSYGTRNYGYTF
j_gene: TRBJ2-2; abundance: -; v_gene: TRBV30; d_gene: -; CDR3nt: TGTGCCTGGCGGGGGACCAACACCGGGGAGCTGTTTTTT; CDR3aa: CAWRGTNTGELFF
j_gene: TRBJ1-6; abundance: -; v_gene: TRBV5-1; d_gene: TRBD1; CDR3nt: TGCGCCAGCAGCTCGCACCGGGACAGCCAAAATTCACCCCTCCACTTT; CDR3aa: CASSSHRDSQNSPLHF
j_gene: TRBJ1-2; abundance: -; v_gene: TRBV28; d_gene: TRBD1; CDR3nt: TGTGCCAGCAGATCTCCGACAGGGAATGGCTACACCTTC; CDR3aa: CASRSPTGNGYTF
j_gene: TRBJ2-7; abundance: -; v_gene: TRBV7-8; d_gene: -; CDR3nt: TGTGCCAGCAGCTTAGCGCCAACAAGTCGCTACGAGCAGTACTTC; CDR3aa: CASSLAPTSRYEQYF
j_gene: TRBJ1-2; abundance: -; v_gene: TRBV21-1; d_gene: -; CDR3nt: TGTGCCAGCAGCAAAGCGCTGGGACACCAGTATGGCTACACCTTC; CDR3aa: CASSKALGHQYGYTF
j_gene: TRBJ1-4; abundance: -; v_gene: TRBV4-2; d_gene: TRBD1; CDR3nt: TGTGCCAGCAGCCAAGTCGTCCGGGACAGAAATGAAAAACTGTTTTTT; CDR3aa: CASSQVVRDRNEKLFF
j_gene: TRBJ1-1; abundance: once; v_gene: TRBV27; d_gene: TRBD1; CDR3nt: TGTGCCACCATCAATACAGGGGTGGGGACTGAAGCTTTCTTT; CDR3aa: CATINTGVGTEAFF
j_gene: TRBJ1-4; abundance: -; v_gene: TRBV6-6; d_gene: -; CDR3nt: TGTGCCAGCAGTTACTCGACAGGAAGAGTGGGAAAACTGTTTTTT; CDR3aa: CASSYSTGRVGKLFF
j_gene: TRBJ1-5; abundance: once; v_gene: TRBV2; d_gene: -; CDR3nt: TGTGCCAGCGGGGGGATACAGCCCCAGCATTTT; CDR3aa: CASGGIQPQHF
j_gene: TRBJ1-1; abundance: -; v_gene: TRBV18; d_gene: -; CDR3nt: TGTGCCAGCTCCCCAAACGCTGGGGGGACTGAAGCTTTCTTT; CDR3aa: CASSPNAGGTEAFF
j_gene: TRBJ2-7; abundance: -; v_gene: TRBV6-1; d_gene: TRBD1; CDR3nt: TGTGCCAGCAGTGACGGGACAGGGTCCTACGAGCAGTACTTC; CDR3aa: CASSDGTGSYEQYF
j_gene: TRBJ1-5; abundance: -; v_gene: TRBV10-2; d_gene: TRBD1; CDR3nt: TGCGCCAGCGGGTGGAGACAGGGGCTCAATCAGCCCCAGCATTTT; CDR3aa: CASGWRQGLNQPQHF
j_gene: TRBJ1-5; abundance: few; v_gene: TRBV6-6; d_gene: TRBD1; CDR3nt: TGTGCCAGCAGTTACGGGACAGGGTCTACGGCCCAGCATTTT; CDR3aa: CASSYGTGSTAQHF
j_gene: TRBJ2-5; abundance: once; v_gene: TRBV10-2; d_gene: -; CDR3nt: TGCGCCAGCAGTGATGCGGGAACTGCGGAGACCCAGTACTTC; CDR3aa: CASSDAGTAETQYF
j_gene: TRBJ1-4; abundance: -; v_gene: TRBV19; d_gene: TRBD1; CDR3nt: TGTGCCAGTAGTATTTCCAGGGGGAGCGAAAAACTGTTTTTT; CDR3aa: CASSISRGSEKLFF
j_gene: TRBJ1-5; abundance: -; v_gene: TRBV19; d_gene: TRBD1; CDR3nt: TGTGCCAGTAGTACCTCACAGGGGGATCAGCCCCAGCATTTT; CDR3aa: CASSTSQGDQPQHF
j_gene: TRBJ1-2; abundance: -; v_gene: TRBV19; d_gene: TRBD1; CDR3nt: TGTGCCAGTAGTATCACAGGGGGCGCTTTAGGTGGCTACACCTTC; CDR3aa: CASSITGGALGGYTF
j_gene: TRBJ1-6; abundance: -; v_gene: TRBV11-2; d_gene: -; CDR3nt: TGTGCCAGCAGCCCCGTTGGTTTGGTATCGGATTCACCCCTCCACTTT; CDR3aa: CASSPVGLVSDSPLHF
j_gene: TRBJ1-3; abundance: -; v_gene: TRBV20-1; d_gene: -; CDR3nt: TGCAGTGTAACAGACGGAAACACCATATATTTT; CDR3aa: CSVTDGNTIYF
j_gene: TRBJ2-1; abundance: -; v_gene: TRBV7-9; d_gene: -; CDR3nt: TGTGCCAGCAGCTTAACTCAGGGGTACAATGAGCAGTTCTTC; CDR3aa: CASSLTQGYNEQFF
j_gene: TRBJ1-2; abundance: -; v_gene: TRBV5-4; d_gene: -; CDR3nt: TGTGCCAGCAGCATACGACAGGAGGGCTACACCTTC; CDR3aa: CASSIRQEGYTF
j_gene: TRBJ1-1; abundance: -; v_gene: TRBV9; d_gene: -; CDR3nt: TGTGCCAGCAGCGTTGAAGCCGGGACAACTGAAGCTTTCTTT; CDR3aa: CASSVEAGTTEAFF
j_gene: TRBJ1-3; abundance: -; v_gene: TRBV7-9; d_gene: -; CDR3nt: TGTGCCAGCAGCTTAGACGGGGGGGCTGGAAACACCATATATTTT; CDR3aa: CASSLDGGAGNTIYF
j_gene: TRBJ1-3; abundance: -; v_gene: TRBV6-6; d_gene: -; CDR3nt: TGTGCCAGCACCCCGGGGGACACCATATATTTT; CDR3aa: CASTPGDTIYF